The clone carrying this TCR beta chain appeared many times. Its antigen is still unknown. Axillary draining lymph nodes of breast cancer patients supplied the node samples. V was clipped by 5 bases and J by 1 base, with 11 bases between them. The CDR3 spans 15 residues. TCRdb independently ran MiXCR on the multiplex PCR reads; one entry per CDR3 protein. The sample gives approximately 90,000 distinct CDR3 sequences, about 27% of which show up once; more than 7% is in the top ten. The data derive from a study of breast tumors, draining lymph nodes, adjacent tissues. Findings of the study overall: Luminal-like breast cancer showed significantly greater tumor-nontumor repertoire similarity than basal-like breast cancer did. Tumors had less TCR diversity than lymph nodes, more than nontumor tissue. Findings are consistent with lymph node origin and intratumoral expansion of most tumor T cells.

Sequences were obtained from axillary lymph node tissue. The sequence came from a female donor with breast cancer. Some clones in this sample may be carry-over from other donors' samples. This chain links TRBV12-3 or TRBV12-4 with TRBJ2-2, with D perhaps matching TRBD2 (6 bases). For the CDR3, the DNA is TGTGCCAGCAGTCGTCCGGGACTGAACACCGGGGAGCTGTTTTTT. As protein: CASSRPGLNTGELFF.